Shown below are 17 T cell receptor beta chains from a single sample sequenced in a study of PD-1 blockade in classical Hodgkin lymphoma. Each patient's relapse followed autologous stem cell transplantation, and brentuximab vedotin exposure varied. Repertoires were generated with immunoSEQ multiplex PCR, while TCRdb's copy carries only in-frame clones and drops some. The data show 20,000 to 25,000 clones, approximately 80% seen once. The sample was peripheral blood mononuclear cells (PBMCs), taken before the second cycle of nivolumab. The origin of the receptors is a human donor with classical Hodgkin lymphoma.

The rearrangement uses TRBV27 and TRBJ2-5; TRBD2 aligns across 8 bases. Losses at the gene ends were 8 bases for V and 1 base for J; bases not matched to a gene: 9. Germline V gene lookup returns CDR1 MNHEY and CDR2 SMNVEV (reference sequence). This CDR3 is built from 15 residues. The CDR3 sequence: CASWVGAGGQETQYF. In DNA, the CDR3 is TGTGCCAGCTGGGTTGGGGCGGGAGGCCAAGAGACCCAGTACTTC.

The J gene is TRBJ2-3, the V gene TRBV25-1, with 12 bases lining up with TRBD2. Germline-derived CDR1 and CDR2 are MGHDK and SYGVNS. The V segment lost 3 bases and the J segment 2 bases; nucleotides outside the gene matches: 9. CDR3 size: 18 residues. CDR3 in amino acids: CASSDLAGGSSFTDTQYF. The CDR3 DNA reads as TGTGCCAGCAGTGACCTAGCGGGGGGGTCATCATTCACAGATACGCAGTATTTT.

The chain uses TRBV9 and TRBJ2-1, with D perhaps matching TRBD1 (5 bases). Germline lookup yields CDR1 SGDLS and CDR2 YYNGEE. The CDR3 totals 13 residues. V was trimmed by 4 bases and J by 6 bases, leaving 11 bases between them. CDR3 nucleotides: TGTGCCAGCAGCCCTTGGGGCAGCAATGAGCAGTTCTTC. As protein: CASSPWGSNEQFF.

CDR3 nucleotides: TGTGCCACCAGCACAAAATGGGGCGGGATCAAGAATGAGCAGTTCTTC. Residues: CATSTKWGGIKNEQFF. The chain combines TRBV15 with TRBJ2-1, with D maybe TRBD2 (6 bases). The CDR3 is made up of 16 amino acids. Trimming removed 4 bases at V and 7 bases at J, with 20 bases between. The germline gives CDR1 LNHNV, CDR2 YYDKDF (reference sequence).

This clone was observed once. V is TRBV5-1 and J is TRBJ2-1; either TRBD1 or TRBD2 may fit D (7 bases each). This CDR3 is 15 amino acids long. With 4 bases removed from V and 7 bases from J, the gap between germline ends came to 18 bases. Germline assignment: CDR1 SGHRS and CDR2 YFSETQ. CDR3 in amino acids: CASSPGEGARNEQFF. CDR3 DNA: TGCGCCAGCAGCCCGGGGGAGGGGGCGAGGAATGAGCAGTTCTTC.

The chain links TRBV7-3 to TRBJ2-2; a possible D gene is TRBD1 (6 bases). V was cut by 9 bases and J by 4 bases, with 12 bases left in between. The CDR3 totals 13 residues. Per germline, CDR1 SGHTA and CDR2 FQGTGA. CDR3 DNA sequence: TGTGCCAGTGGTACAGGGTCCACCGGGGAGCTGTTTTTT. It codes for CASGTGSTGELFF.

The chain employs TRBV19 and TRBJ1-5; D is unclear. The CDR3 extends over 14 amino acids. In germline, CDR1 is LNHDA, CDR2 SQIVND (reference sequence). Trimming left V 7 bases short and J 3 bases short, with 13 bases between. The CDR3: CASNYREPNQPQHF. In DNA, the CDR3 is TGTGCCAGTAATTACCGGGAACCCAATCAGCCCCAGCATTTT.

The CDR3 reads CSATGADDYGYTF. The DNA of the CDR3 is TGCAGCGCCACAGGGGCCGATGACTATGGCTACACCTTC. The chain combines TRBV29-1 with TRBJ1-2; 7 bases agree with TRBD1. The CDR3 is 13 amino acids. J lost 3 bases, V lost 7 bases, and 8 bases had no gene match. In germline, CDR1 is SQVTM, CDR2 ANQGSEA.

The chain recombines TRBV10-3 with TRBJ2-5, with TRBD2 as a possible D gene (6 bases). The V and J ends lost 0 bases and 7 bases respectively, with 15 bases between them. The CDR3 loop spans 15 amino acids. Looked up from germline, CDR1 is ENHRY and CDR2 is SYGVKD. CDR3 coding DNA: TGTGCCATCAGTGAGTCGATTCGACTCGGGAGGACCCAGTACTTC. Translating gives CAISESIRLGRTQYF.

The CDR3 loop reads CASSLGTGGSEKLFF. The DNA of the CDR3 is TGTGCCAGCAGCCTCGGGACAGGGGGCAGTGAAAAACTGTTTTTT. The chain uses TRBV7-6 and TRBJ1-4, with 12 bases fitting TRBD1. The CDR3 totals 15 residues. The trim removed 5 bases at V and 7 bases at J, leaving 5 bases unmatched. The germline V gene encodes CDR1 SGHVS and CDR2 FNYEAQ.

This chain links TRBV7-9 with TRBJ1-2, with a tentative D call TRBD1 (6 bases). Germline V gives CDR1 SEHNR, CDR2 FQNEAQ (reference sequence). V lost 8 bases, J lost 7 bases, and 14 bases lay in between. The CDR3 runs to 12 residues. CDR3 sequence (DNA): TGTGCCAGCCCATCCGGCAGGGGTGGCTACACCTTC. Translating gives CASPSGRGGYTF.

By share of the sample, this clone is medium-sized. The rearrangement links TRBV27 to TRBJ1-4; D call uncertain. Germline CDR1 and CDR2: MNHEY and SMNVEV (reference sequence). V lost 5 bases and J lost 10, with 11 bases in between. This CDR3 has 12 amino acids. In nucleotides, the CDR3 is TGTGCCAGCAGTCCCTTCTACGGAAAACTGTTTTTT. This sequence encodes CASSPFYGKLFF.

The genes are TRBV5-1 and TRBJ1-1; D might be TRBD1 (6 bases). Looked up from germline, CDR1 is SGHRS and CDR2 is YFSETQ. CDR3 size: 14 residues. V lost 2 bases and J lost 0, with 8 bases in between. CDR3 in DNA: TGCGCCAGCAGCTTAGGGGGGATGAACACTGAAGCTTTCTTT. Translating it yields CASSLGGMNTEAFF.

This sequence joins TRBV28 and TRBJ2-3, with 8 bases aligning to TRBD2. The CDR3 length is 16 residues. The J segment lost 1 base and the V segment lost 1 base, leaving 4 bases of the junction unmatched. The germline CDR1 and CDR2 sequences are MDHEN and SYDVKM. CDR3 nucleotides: TGTGCCAGCAGTTTATCTGTCGGGGGGGGCACAGATACGCAGTATTTT. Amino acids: CASSLSVGGGTDTQYF. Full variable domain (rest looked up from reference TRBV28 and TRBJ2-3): DVKVTQSSRYLVKRTGEKVFLECVQDMDHENMFWYRQDPGLGLRLIYFSYDVKMKEKGDIPEGYSVSREKKERFSLILESASTNQTSMYLCASSLSVGGGTDTQYFGPGTRLTVL.

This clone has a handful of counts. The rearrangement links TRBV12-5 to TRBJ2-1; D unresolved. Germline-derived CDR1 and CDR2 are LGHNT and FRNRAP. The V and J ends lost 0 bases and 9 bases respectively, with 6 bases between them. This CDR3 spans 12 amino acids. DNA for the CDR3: TGTGCTAGTGGTTTGGTAATGGGTGAGCAGTTCTTC. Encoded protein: CASGLVMGEQFF.

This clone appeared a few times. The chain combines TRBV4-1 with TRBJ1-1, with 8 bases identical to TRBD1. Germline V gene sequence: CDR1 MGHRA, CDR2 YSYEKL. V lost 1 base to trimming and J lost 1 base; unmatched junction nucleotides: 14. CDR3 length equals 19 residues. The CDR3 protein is CASSQGLLDRERENTEAFF. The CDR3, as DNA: TGCGCCAGCAGCCAAGGCCTACTGGACAGGGAGAGGGAGAACACTGAAGCTTTCTTT.

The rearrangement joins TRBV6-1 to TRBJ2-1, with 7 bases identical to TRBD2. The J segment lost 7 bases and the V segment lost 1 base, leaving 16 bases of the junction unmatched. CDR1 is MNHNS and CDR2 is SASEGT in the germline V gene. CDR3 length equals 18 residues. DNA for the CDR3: TGTGCCAGCAGTGAAGGGCGACTAGCCTCCACCTTTAGAAATGAGCAGTTCTTC. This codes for CASSEGRLASTFRNEQFF.